This is a list of T cell receptor beta chains from one sample in a study of control samples from healthy donors and cancer patients. TCRdb's table, derived via immunoSEQ multiplex PCR, lists solely in-frame clones and lacks some. The sample has just under 80,000 clones; approximately 90% are singletons. Source material: PBMCs. The source is a woman aged 60-70 years with head and neck cancer. CDR3s include the opening cysteine and the closing phenylalanine or tryptophan. The order of the fields is J gene, V gene, clone size, D gene, CDR3 DNA, CDR3 protein. The D gene is left open where the match is weak. A clone size is listed for some rows: how often the clone was seen (once, few, many), or a class if it is expanded.

TRBJ2-1 | TRBV28 | . | . | TGTGCCAGCAGTTTTTCAGGGCGAAATGAGCAGTTCTTC | CASSFSGRNEQFF
TRBJ1-4 | TRBV18 | . | . | TGTGCCAGCTCACCCCTAGGACCTAATGAAAAACTGTTTTTT | CASSPLGPNEKLFF
TRBJ2-7 | TRBV15 | . | TRBD2 | TGTGCCACCAGCAGGGGACTAGCAGGCTCAAAGGGCAACCTTTTCTCCTACGAGCAGTACTTC | CATSRGLAGSKGNLFSYEQYF
TRBJ2-7 | TRBV10-3 | . | TRBD2 | TGTGCCATCAGTGACAGACAGCGGGAGAGGTCCTACGAGCAGTACTTC | CAISDRQRERSYEQYF
TRBJ2-7 | TRBV25-1 | . | TRBD2 | TGTGCCAGCGGGACTAGCGGAATAATGTCCTACGAGCAGTACTTC | CASGTSGIMSYEQYF
TRBJ1-5 | TRBV6-1 | once | . | TGTGCCAGCAGTGAGGGAGTTCAGGGCAATCAGCCCCAGCATTTT | CASSEGVQGNQPQHF
TRBJ1-4 | TRBV24-1 | . | . | TGTGCCACCAGTGAACGGGCTAATGAAAAACTGTTTTTT | CATSERANEKLFF
TRBJ2-3 | TRBV6-2/TRBV6-3 | . | TRBD2 | TGTGCCAGCAGTTCTCCCGGGACTAGCGGGAGCGCCCCAGATACGCAGTATTTT | CASSSPGTSGSAPDTQYF
TRBJ2-1 | TRBV29-1 | . | . | TGCAGCGTTCACAATGAGCAGTTCTTC | CSVHNEQFF
TRBJ2-2 | TRBV6-5 | . | TRBD1 | TGTGCCAGCAGTTTTCCAGGGGGACAGCGACGCGGGGAGCTGTTTTTT | CASSFPGGQRRGELFF
TRBJ2-7 | TRBV5-1 | . | TRBD2 | TGCGCCAGCAGCTTGAACTCCGCGGGAGAGTGGGAGCAGTACTTC | CASSLNSAGEWEQYF
TRBJ2-7 | TRBV11-2 | . | TRBD2 | TGTGCCAGCAGCACACTAGCGGGAGATACCTACGAGCAGTACTTC | CASSTLAGDTYEQYF
TRBJ2-7 | TRBV28 | . | . | TGTGCCAGCAGTTTTAAGCGTGGCGGCAGCTCCTACGAGCAGTACTTC | CASSFKRGGSSYEQYF
TRBJ1-4 | TRBV12-5 | . | . | TGTGCTAGTGGTTTGGTACTGGGGGCGACGGCAACTAATGAAAAACTGTTTTTT | CASGLVLGATATNEKLFF
TRBJ2-2 | TRBV30 | . | . | TGTGCCTGGATCAAAGATTATGGGTGGACCGGGGAGCTGTTTTTT | CAWIKDYGWTGELFF
TRBJ1-1 | TRBV19 | . | . | TGTGCCAGTAAATCCGCGGGCATCGCTGAAGCTTTCTTT | CASKSAGIAEAFF
TRBJ2-7 | TRBV7-2 | . | TRBD1 | TGTGCCAGCAGCTGGGGGACAGGGGCCTACGAGCAGTACTTC | CASSWGTGAYEQYF
TRBJ2-2 | TRBV6-5 | . | TRBD1 | TGTGCCAGCACCGGGACAGGGACCACCGGGGAGCTGTTTTTT | CASTGTGTTGELFF
TRBJ2-7 | TRBV6-5 | . | TRBD2 | TGTGCCAGCAAGGATAGCGGGAGGGCCGATCAGTCGTACTTC | CASKDSGRADQSYF
TRBJ1-4 | TRBV5-3 | . | TRBD1 | TGTGCCAGAAGCTCACCACCGGGACAGGGTATTTCGGATGAAAAACTGTTTTTT | CARSSPPGQGISDEKLFF
TRBJ2-1 | TRBV3-1/TRBV3-2 | . | TRBD2 | TGTGCCAGCAGCCAAGTGTCTAGCGGGTACAATGAGCAGTTCTTC | CASSQVSSGYNEQFF
TRBJ2-5 | TRBV27 | . | TRBD1 | TGTGCCAGCAGCAGGTTCGGGACAGCTCAAGAGACCCAGTACTTC | CASSRFGTAQETQYF
TRBJ2-4 | TRBV7-2 | . | . | TGTGCCAGCAGCTTAGTTTTAGGCGGTACCAAAAACATTCAGTACTTC | CASSLVLGGTKNIQYF
TRBJ2-5 | TRBV2 | . | TRBD2 | TGTGCCAGCAGGTCGAGTAGCGGGAGGGGAGAGACCCAGTACTTC | CASRSSSGRGETQYF
TRBJ1-1 | TRBV19 | . | . | TGTGCCAGTACCAGAAGGGCGAGTGAAGCTTTCTTT | CASTRRASEAFF
TRBJ2-5 | TRBV19 | . | . | TGTGCCAGTAGTAACCCCCGTGGAGGTTCGGGTTTCGGGGAGACCCAGTACTTC | CASSNPRGGSGFGETQYF
TRBJ2-3 | TRBV7-2 | . | TRBD1 | TGTGCCAGCAGCTTCAGGGGGCAGAGCACAGATACGCAGTATTTT | CASSFRGQSTDTQYF
TRBJ1-2 | TRBV5-6 | few | TRBD1 | TGTGCCAGCAGCCATAACCGGGACAGGGCGAGGGTAGGCGGCTACACCTTC | CASSHNRDRARVGGYTF
TRBJ1-4 | TRBV5-1 | . | . | TGCGCCAGCAGCTTGGGGGGGATGGCTAATGAAAAACTGTTTTTT | CASSLGGMANEKLFF
TRBJ1-1 | TRBV24-1 | few | TRBD1 | TGTGCCACCAGTGATAGCCAGGGGGATTTGAACACTGAAGCTTTCTTT | CATSDSQGDLNTEAFF
TRBJ2-5 | TRBV5-4 | . | TRBD1 | TGTGCCAGCAGCGCTCCGGGACAGCAAGAGACCCAGTACTTC | CASSAPGQQETQYF
TRBJ2-7 | TRBV29-1 | . | . | TGCAGCGTTGGTAGCCCTGGGGTCGAGCAGTACTTC | CSVGSPGVEQYF
TRBJ2-5 | TRBV9 | . | TRBD2 | TGTGCCAGCAGCGTAGGGCGGGAGGCAGTCGGAGAGACCCAGTACTTC | CASSVGREAVGETQYF
TRBJ2-2 | TRBV6-2/TRBV6-3 | . | . | TGTGCCAGCAGTTACTCGCGACCCGCGGGGTTCCCCTCGCGAACCGGGGAGCTGTTTTTT | CASSYSRPAGFPSRTGELFF
TRBJ2-6 | TRBV7-8 | . | . | TGTGCCAGCAGCTTTTCTGGGGCCAACGTCCTGACTTTC | CASSFSGANVLTF
TRBJ2-5 | TRBV28 | . | . | TGTGCCAGCAGCCGAGGGTACGACCAGTACTTC | CASSRGYDQYF
TRBJ1-3 | TRBV19 | . | . | TGTGCCAGTAGTGGGACTCCGGGAAACACCATATATTTT | CASSGTPGNTIYF
TRBJ2-7 | TRBV7-2 | . | TRBD1 | TGTGCCAGCAGCTGGAGACAGGGGACACACGAGCAGTACTTC | CASSWRQGTHEQYF
TRBJ2-5 | TRBV2 | . | TRBD2 | TGTGCCACCCGAAGGGGGACTAGCGGGACTGCGAAGACCCAGTACTTC | CATRRGTSGTAKTQYF
TRBJ1-4 | TRBV29-1 | . | . | TGCAGCGTGCGACAATATGAAAAACTGTTTTTT | CSVRQYEKLFF
TRBJ1-5 | TRBV19 | . | . | TGTGCCAGTAGTCCCGAAGGGGGAAGCAATCAGCCCCAGCATTTT | CASSPEGGSNQPQHF
TRBJ2-2 | TRBV24-1 | . | . | TGTGCCACCAGTAGCGGAGTTCACACCGGGGAGCTGTTTTTT | CATSSGVHTGELFF
TRBJ1-1 | TRBV5-5 | . | . | TGTGCCAGCAGCTTGGGGCCGAACACTGAAGCTTTCTTT | CASSLGPNTEAFF
TRBJ1-2 | TRBV30 | . | . | TGTGCCGGGGAAGTCTATGGCTACACCTTC | CAGEVYGYTF
TRBJ1-1 | TRBV10-2 | . | TRBD1 | TGCGCCAGCAGTCCGGACAGGGGAGTCGCTGAAGCTTTCTTT | CASSPDRGVAEAFF
TRBJ2-2 | TRBV6-5 | . | TRBD1 | TGTGCCAGCAAAAGACCGGGACAGGTCACCGGGGAGCTGTTTTTT | CASKRPGQVTGELFF
TRBJ2-7 | TRBV6-5 | . | TRBD1 | TGTGCCAGCATGGGACAGGGTATCTACGAGCAGTACTTC | CASMGQGIYEQYF
TRBJ2-3 | TRBV23-1 | . | . | TGCGCCAGCACAGATACGCAGTATTTT | CASTDTQYF
TRBJ2-7 | TRBV27 | . | . | TGTGCCAGCAGCCCTCGGTTGGGGAACGCCTACGAGCAGTACTTC | CASSPRLGNAYEQYF
TRBJ2-1 | TRBV7-8 | . | TRBD2 | TGTGCCAGCAGCTTAGGCGTAGCGGGAGTAGGTGAGCAGTTCTTC | CASSLGVAGVGEQFF
TRBJ2-6 | TRBV29-1 | . | . | TGCAGCGTTGAGTCTGGGGCCAACGTCCTGACTTTC | CSVESGANVLTF
TRBJ2-1 | TRBV6-5 | . | TRBD1 | TGTGCCAGCAGTCAACGTAGGACAGGGCCCAATGAGCAGTTCTTC | CASSQRRTGPNEQFF
TRBJ1-5 | TRBV10-3 | . | . | TGTGCCATCAGCCACACAGGGTATGACAATCAGCCCCAGCATTTT | CAISHTGYDNQPQHF